This TCR beta chain stems from a study of CD8 T cells in ankylosing spondylitis. The ends were cut back, 1 base at V and 0 bases at J, with 11 bases in the middle. The germline CDR1 and CDR2 sequences are MDHEN and SYDVKM. The CDR3 spans 16 residues. Regarding the study as a whole: A number of the motif variants had already been described in reactive arthritis synovial fluid and blood. The study identified a TCR beta motif of fewer than 10 highly homologous variants that appeared characteristic of ankylosing spondylitis blood. According to the report, clones linked to the disease were significantly enriched in matched synovial fluid samples taken from ankylosing spondylitis patients.

TCRdb reanalysed the 5' RACE reads using MiXCR and keeps one entry per CDR3 protein. The sample lists 200,000 to 250,000 distinct CDR3 sequences, 15% to 20% occurring once. Remarks on this clonotype: The antigen is undetermined.

The sequenced material came from blood, either unsorted or a sorted T cell fraction (not recorded which). The gene calls are TRBV28 and TRBJ2-3; weak D call: TRBD2 (6 bases). This sequence originates from a male donor with ankylosing spondylitis. CDR3 residues: CASSLFGGASTDTQYF. CDR3 nucleotide sequence: TGTGCCAGCAGTTTATTTGGCGGGGCAAGCACAGATACGCAGTATTTT.